The T cell receptor beta chain under discussion was sequenced for a study of T cells in Graves' hyperthyroidism and ophthalmopathy. The CDR3 loop spans 17 amino acids. Germline V CDR1 and CDR2: SGHRS, YFSETQ. General study findings and limits: Ophthalmopathy prediction by the model preceded onset by a median about 6 months. Most thyroid clonotypes with frequency above 0.001 were detected in blood.

Absence of ophthalmopathy progression within 18 months defined stable Graves' hyperthyroidism. TCR beta CDR3 sequences were amplified from RNA transcripts. HTBI primers were employed in a first-round RT-PCR of the TCR CDR3. TCRdb re-called the multiplex PCR reads with MiXCR, one entry per CDR3 protein. The data hold 550,000 to 600,000 distinct CDR3 sequences, with approximately 16% observed a single time. Details on this clonotype: Its antigen is not identified. Compared with germline, one end of the junction differs, possibly owing to a read error.

The material sequenced was blood. This receptor was obtained from a woman aged 18-35 years with Graves' hyperthyroidism. The V gene is TRBV5-1, the J gene TRBJ2-7, with 15 bases identical to TRBD2. CDR3 sequence (DNA): TGTGCCAGCAGCTTGGGCGGACTAGCGGGGGGGCGGTACGAGCAGTACTTC. It translates to CASSLGGLAGGRYEQYF.